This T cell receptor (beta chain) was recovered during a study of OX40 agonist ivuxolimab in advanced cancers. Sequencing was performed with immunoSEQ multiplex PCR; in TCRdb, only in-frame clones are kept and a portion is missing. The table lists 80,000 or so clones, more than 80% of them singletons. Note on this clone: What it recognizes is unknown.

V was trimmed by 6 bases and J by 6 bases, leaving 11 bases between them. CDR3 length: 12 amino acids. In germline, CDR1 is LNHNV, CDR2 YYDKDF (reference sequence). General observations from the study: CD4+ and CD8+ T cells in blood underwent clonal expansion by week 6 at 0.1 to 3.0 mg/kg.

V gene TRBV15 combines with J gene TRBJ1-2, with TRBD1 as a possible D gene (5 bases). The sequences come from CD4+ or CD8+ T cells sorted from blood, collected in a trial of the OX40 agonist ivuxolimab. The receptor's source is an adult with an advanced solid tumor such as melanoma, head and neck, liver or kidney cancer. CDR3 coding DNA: TGTGCCACCAGTTACCCCAGGGATGGCTACACCTTC. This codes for CATSYPRDGYTF.